The text below deals with one T cell receptor (beta chain). Its antigen is unknown. These data originate in a study of early T cells in non-severe SARS-CoV-2 infection. Study at large: Sequenced bulk RNA came from whole blood that was unsorted, and chains were unpaired. The study's findings and limits: VDJdb matching, biased toward anti-spike CD8 responses, missed private and CD4 specificities.

Individually, cDNA molecules had unique molecular identifiers attached to them. TCRdb used MiXCR to reprocess the 5' RACE reads, holding one entry per CDR3 protein. The data show tens of thousands of distinct CDR3 sequences, 12% seen once. The CDR3 is made up of 13 amino acids. Germline loops: CDR1 DFQATT, CDR2 SNEGSKA (reference sequence). Trimming cost V 5 bases and J 7 bases, with 17 bases left between them. Sequenced material: whole blood. The sequence was obtained from an adult who was a healthcare worker with PCR-confirmed SARS-CoV-2 infection or an uninfected control (not recorded which). The chain has TRBV20-1 and TRBJ1-2, with D unresolved. The CDR3 here is CSAHFGATIGYTF. The DNA of the CDR3 is TGCAGTGCTCACTTTGGAGCCACCATTGGCTACACCTTC.